The 9 T cell receptor beta chains below come from one sample, sequenced in a study of metastatic and nonmetastatic thyroid tumors. No treatment had been given to any patient before thyroid surgery. TCRdb reanalyzed the PCR reads via MiXCR. The sample includes 20,000 to 25,000 clones, about a quarter of them seen just once. The material sequenced was tumor tissue. These receptors originate from a female donor with papillary thyroid cancer or a benign thyroid nodule (not recorded which). Some clones in this sample may be carry-over from other donors' samples.

There are many counts of this clone. The J gene is TRBJ1-5, the V gene TRBV6-1; D might be TRBD1 (6 bases). Per germline, CDR1 MNHNS and CDR2 SASEGT. The CDR3 is 17 residues long. Trimming pared 3 bases from V and 4 bases from J, leaving 19 bases between. DNA of the CDR3: TGTGCCAGCAGTGAGCCTCCGCGGGGGGCGCTTAATCAGCCCCAGCATTTT. Translation: CASSEPPRGALNQPQHF.

As regards this clone: This may come from a read error, since a much larger clone is one base off. The sample holds other DNA sequences that translate to the same CDR3. This chain joins TRBV6-1 and TRBJ2-3, with 8 bases that match TRBD1. There are 17 residues in the CDR3. Germline V gene data show CDR1 as MNHNS and CDR2 as SASEGT. The trim removed 4 bases at V and 1 base at J, leaving 10 bases unmatched. Written as DNA, the CDR3 is TGTGCCAGCAGTGTGATGAGGACAGGGCTGGGCACAGATACGCAGTATTTT. Protein: CASSVMRTGLGTDTQYF.

In its sample, this clone was seen a few times. The V call is TRBV6-5, the J call TRBJ2-1; TRBD2 is a possible D gene (5 bases). Trimming took off 2 bases at V and 3 bases at J, with 11 bases between the two ends. CDR1 is MNHEY and CDR2 is SVGAGI in the germline V gene. The CDR3 extends over 15 amino acids. The chain's CDR3 is CASSYGSEGYNEQFF. For the CDR3, the DNA is TGTGCCAGCAGTTACGGTTCCGAGGGCTACAATGAGCAGTTCTTC.

In its sample, this clone was seen many times. The chain carries TRBV7-8 and TRBJ1-6, with TRBD1 identical over 7 bases. The CDR3 length is 15 residues. Trimming at V came to 5 bases and at J to 5 bases, leaving 6 bases not matched to a gene. Germline values: CDR1 SGHVS, CDR2 FQNEAQ. CDR3: CASSPRDRDNSPLHF. DNA for the CDR3: TGTGCCAGCAGCCCCCGGGACAGAGATAATTCACCCCTCCACTTT.

Worth noting for this clone: A read error may be the cause here, since a much bigger clone is one base away. Here the CDR3 omits its conserved ending phenylalanine or tryptophan, so a read error is the likely source. The chain combines TRBV7-3 with TRBJ2-3, with 11 nucleotides matching TRBD2. This CDR3 has 17 amino acids. Germline CDR1 and CDR2: SGHTA and FQGTGA. V lost 2 bases to trimming and J lost 2 bases; unmatched junction nucleotides: 6. The CDR3 DNA is TGTGCCAGCAGCTTATCAGGGGGACTAGCGGTCACAGATACGCAGTATCTT. Translated: CASSLSGGLAVTDTQYL.

The CDR3 bases are TGTGCCAGCAGCCAATCTCCGGGACCGCCGGCCGGTGAGCAGTTCTTC. Its protein is CASSQSPGPPAGEQFF. The chain carries TRBV16 and TRBJ2-1; D may match TRBD1 or TRBD2 (5 bases each). V shed 0 bases and J shed 9 bases, with 18 bases lying between them. CDR1 and CDR2 from the germline V gene are KGHSY and FQNENV. CDR3 length: 16 amino acids.

This clone occurred a few times. An end of the junction does not agree with germline; a read error may underlie this. This chain uses TRBV6-1 with TRBJ2-7; D gene uncertain. The CDR3 spans 12 residues. Germline-derived CDR1 and CDR2 are MNHNS and SASEGT. The CDR3 DNA follows: TGCGCCAGCCAGTGCAGAGCCTACGAGCAGTACTTC. Its translation: CASQCRAYEQYF.

This clone was found once. The gene calls are TRBV20-1 and TRBJ2-7, with no clear D. The CDR3 sequence is 11 residues long. V lost 3 bases to trimming and J lost 4 bases, with 7 bases between them. Per the germline V gene, CDR1 is DFQATT and CDR2 is SNEGSKA (reference sequence). This CDR3 is CSARQEYEQYF. The CDR3 DNA reads TGCAGTGCTAGGCAAGAATACGAGCAGTACTTC.

This chain joins TRBV28 and TRBJ1-1; TRBD1 might be the D (6 bases). This CDR3 region has 17 residues. The germline V gene has CDR1 MDHEN and CDR2 SYDVKM. The germline V and J ends were trimmed by 1 base and 0 bases, with 15 bases remaining between them. CDR3 region: CASSLFDRCRMNTEAFF. The CDR3 nucleotides are TGTGCCAGCAGTTTATTTGACAGGTGCCGGATGAACACTGAAGCTTTCTTT.